These 5 T cell receptor beta chains share one sample of origin, sequenced in a study of blood T cell repertoires in COVID-19. The table came from immunoSEQ multiplex PCR; TCRdb's copy has only in-frame clones and leaves some out. The sample lists approximately 300,000 clones, about nine tenths occurring once. The sequenced material came from peripheral blood. These receptors were taken from a woman in her 50s who had recovered from COVID-19.

This clone was observed a single time. The rearrangement links TRBV28 to TRBJ2-7, with D possibly being TRBD1 (6 bases). The V end was cut by 1 base, the J end by 3 bases, with 10 bases between. Per germline, CDR1 MDHEN and CDR2 SYDVKM. The CDR3 loop spans 14 amino acids. Here the CDR3 reads CASSLSGHHYEQYF. CDR3 nucleotide sequence: TGTGCCAGCAGTTTATCGGGACACCACTACGAGCAGTACTTC. Looking up the rest from reference TRBV28 and TRBJ2-7 gives the full variable domain: DVKVTQSSRYLVKRTGEKVFLECVQDMDHENMFWYRQDPGLGLRLIYFSYDVKMKEKGDIPEGYSVSREKKERFSLILESASTNQTSMYLCASSLSGHHYEQYFGPGTRLTVT.

The chain recombines TRBV24-1 with TRBJ2-7; 7 bases are a match to TRBD2. CDR1 is KGHDR and CDR2 is SFDVKD in the germline V gene. Losses at the gene ends were 3 bases for V and 2 bases for J; bases not matched to a gene: 3. This CDR3 is 14 amino acids long. The CDR3 coding sequence is TGTGCCACCAGTGATGCGGGACTACCCTACGAGCAGTACTTC. Encoded protein: CATSDAGLPYEQYF.

The rearrangement joins TRBV28 to TRBJ1-5, with 9 bases aligning to TRBD1. With V trimmed by 5 bases and J by 4 bases, 12 bases remained unmatched. The CDR3 runs 17 residues. Germline V gene lookup returns CDR1 MDHEN and CDR2 SYDVKM. CDR3 region: CASSIPQGAAVNQPQHF. The CDR3 DNA is TGTGCCAGCAGTATACCACAGGGGGCAGCGGTGAATCAGCCCCAGCATTTT.

The chain combines TRBV23-1 with TRBJ1-1; maybe TRBD1 (6 bases). TRBV23-1 is identified as an open reading frame with a role that is uncertain. This CDR3 is 11 amino acids long. V was shortened by 4 bases and J by 11 bases, with 11 bases between the two germline ends. This CDR3 reads CASSPPGDAFF. The CDR3 nucleotides read TGCGCCAGCAGTCCTCCAGGGGACGCTTTCTTT.

The rearrangement links TRBV3-1 (or the pseudogene TRBV3-2) to TRBJ2-7, with 9 bases fitting TRBD1. V was pared by 1 base and J by 4 bases, with 5 bases of the junction left unmatched. The CDR3 is 15 amino acids. Germline loops: CDR1 LGHDT, CDR2 YNNKEL (reference sequence). The CDR3 DNA is TGTGCCAGCAGCCAAGCTGACAGGGGGTGGTACGAGCAGTACTTC. It specifies CASSQADRGWYEQYF.